The 15 T cell receptor beta chains given below trace back to one sample, sequenced in a study of blood T cells in healthy people across ages. PCR was performed a second time for roughly 7 to 12 cycles using a sample-barcoded 5' primer and a J-beta primer mix. TCRdb re-called the 5' RACE reads with MiXCR, one entry per CDR3 protein. Among 750,000 to 850,000 distinct CDR3 sequences listed, 20% to 25% were seen once. The data also belong to a second study, concerning T cells of mothers and their children.

The sample consisted of blood. These receptors originate from a boy between 10 and 17 years old in good health.

On this clonotype: The junction differs from germline at one of its ends, possibly a read error. V usage is TRBV6-2 or TRBV6-3 and J usage is TRBJ2-3; tentative D call: TRBD2 (6 bases). Germline values: CDR1 MNHEY, CDR2 SVGEGT. The CDR3 sequence is 16 residues long. CDR3 in DNA: TGTGCCAGCAGAGCTTACCGGGACTCTAGCACGGATACGCAGTATTTT. Its protein product is CASRAYRDSSTDTQYF.

As for this clonotype: The germline gene is not matched at one end of the junction; a read error may be the cause. The V call is TRBV5-1, the J call TRBJ1-1, with 7 bases identical to TRBD1. This CDR3 has 15 amino acids. The germline V gene encodes CDR1 SGHRS and CDR2 YFSETQ. This CDR3 is CVSSLRPGGGTEAFF. CDR3 coding DNA: TGCGTCAGCAGCTTGCGACCAGGGGGAGGAACTGAAGCTTTCTTT.

The chain carries TRBV7-2 and TRBJ2-5, with D unclear. Trimming took off 0 bases at V and 5 bases at J, with 16 bases between the two ends. The CDR3 runs 16 residues. Germline CDR1 SGHTA, CDR2 FQGNSA. This CDR3 reads CASSLAGIGVGETQYF. CDR3 nucleotide sequence: TGTGCCAGCAGCTTAGCGGGAATTGGTGTCGGGGAGACCCAGTACTTC. The full variable domain, rest sourced from reference TRBV7-2 and TRBJ2-5, is GAGVSQSPSNKVTEKGKDVELRCDPISGHTALYWYRQSLGQGLEFLIYFQGNSAPDKSGLPSDRFSAERTGGSVSTLTIQRTQQEDSAVYLCASSLAGIGVGETQYFGPGTRLLVL.

J is TRBJ2-5 and V is TRBV20-1; perhaps D is TRBD1 or TRBD2 (6 bases each). Germline assignment: CDR1 DFQATT and CDR2 SNEGSKA (reference sequence). Deletions cut 7 bases from V and 5 bases from J, with 14 bases between. The CDR3 runs to 12 residues. The chain's CDR3 is CSVGGAQETQYF. Written as DNA, the CDR3 is TGCAGTGTCGGGGGCGCACAGGAGACCCAGTACTTC.

The chain is built from TRBV7-9 and TRBJ2-3, with TRBD2 identical over 11 bases. With 3 bases clipped from V and 4 bases from J, the junction kept 9 bases outside the gene matches. The CDR3 length is 17 residues. Germline-derived CDR1 and CDR2 are SEHNR and FQNEAQ (reference sequence). The CDR3 reads CASSFTPSGGTADTQYF. Here the CDR3 DNA reads TGTGCCAGCAGCTTCACGCCTAGCGGGGGGACAGCAGATACGCAGTATTTT. Based on the CDR3 plus reference TRBV7-9 and TRBJ2-3, the full variable domain is DTGVSQNPRHKITKRGQNVTFRCDPISEHNRLYWYRQTLGQGPEFLTYFQNEAQLEKSRLLSDRFSAERPKGSFSTLEIQRTEQGDSAMYLCASSFTPSGGTADTQYFGPGTRLTVL.

The CDR3, as DNA: TGTGCCTGGAGTCCCCCGGAGGAAAAACTGTTTTTT. Protein sequence: CAWSPPEEKLFF. V and J are TRBV30 and TRBJ1-4; D gene unclear. V was pared by 2 bases and J by 8 bases, with 9 bases between. CDR1 and CDR2 (germline): GTSNPN, SVGIG (reference sequence). This CDR3 spans 12 amino acids.

Only a few counts were recorded for this clonotype. The gene calls are TRBV2 and TRBJ2-1; 11 nucleotides line up with TRBD2. This CDR3 comprises 15 residues. Germline V lookup: CDR1 SNHLY, CDR2 FYNNEI. V trimming: 3 bases; J trimming: 6 bases; junction bases outside the gene matches: 4. The CDR3 here is CASSDPTSGANEQFF. CDR3 DNA sequence: TGTGCCAGCAGTGACCCGACTAGCGGGGCCAATGAGCAGTTCTTC.

The J gene is TRBJ1-1, the V gene TRBV6-5; TRBD1 matches 7 bases. This CDR3 region has 12 residues. After removal of 11 bases from V and 5 bases from J, the junction contained 8 bases not matched to a gene. From germline, CDR1 is MNHEY and CDR2 SVGAGI. The CDR3 loop reads CASGQALTEAFF. The CDR3 coding sequence is TGTGCCTCTGGACAGGCCTTAACTGAAGCTTTCTTT.

The chain joins TRBV4-1 to TRBJ2-7; no firm D call. Trimming shortened V by 1 base and J by 7 bases, and 17 bases separated the two germline ends. The CDR3 runs to 15 residues. Germline values: CDR1 MGHRA, CDR2 YSYEKL. Written as DNA, the CDR3 is TGCGCCAGCAGCCAAGTGGGGATCCGCTACAATGAGCAGTACTTC. Translation gives CASSQVGIRYNEQYF.

This clonotype was seen only a few times. The chain recombines TRBV7-2 with TRBJ2-7, with D possibly TRBD2 on 6 matching bases. The CDR3 has 15 residues. Trimming cost V 3 bases and J 4 bases, with 16 bases left between them. Germline lookup yields CDR1 SGHTA and CDR2 FQGNSA. CDR3 protein: CASSLAQGGGYEQYF. The CDR3, as DNA: TGTGCCAGCAGCTTGGCTCAGGGTGGGGGGTACGAGCAGTACTTC.

The sample holds many counts of this clonotype. The V call is TRBV27, the J call TRBJ2-1; D may be TRBD2 (5 bases). Germline V gene sequence: CDR1 MNHEY, CDR2 SMNVEV (reference sequence). Trimming shortened V by 4 bases and J by 3 bases, and 7 bases separated the two germline ends. The CDR3 has 13 residues. For the CDR3, the DNA is TGTGCCAGCAGTTCCCGGGACTACAATGAGCAGTTCTTC. Translating gives CASSSRDYNEQFF.

The chain recombines TRBV12-3 or TRBV12-4 with TRBJ1-5; 8 nucleotides agree with TRBD1. The CDR3 extends over 15 amino acids. The trim removed 7 bases at V and 6 bases at J, leaving 11 bases unmatched. CDR3 DNA sequence: TGTGCCAGCACCACGACAGGGGTAGGGGGTCAGCCCCAGCATTTT. Translated, it gives CASTTTGVGGQPQHF.

This clonotype was seen a handful of times. The CDR3 DNA sequence: TGCAGTGCTAGAGATATAGCGGCCTCTGGAAACACCATATATTTT. It encodes CSARDIAASGNTIYF. The genes are TRBV20-1 and TRBJ1-3; D is undetermined. The CDR3 has 15 amino acids. Germline assignment: CDR1 DFQATT and CDR2 SNEGSKA (reference sequence). The germline V and J ends were trimmed by 0 bases and 0 bases, with 9 bases remaining between them.

The rearrangement uses TRBV20-1 and TRBJ1-2; D ambiguous. The germline V and J ends were trimmed by 6 bases and 3 bases, with 17 bases remaining between them. This CDR3 has 14 amino acids. Germline CDR1 is DFQATT and CDR2 is SNEGSKA (reference sequence). CDR3 nucleotides: TGCAGTGCAAAACGGACCGGGGATTACTATGGCTACACCTTC. It encodes CSAKRTGDYYGYTF.

The J gene is TRBJ2-7, the V gene TRBV4-3; 8 bases fit TRBD1. Unmatched junction bases numbered 11, after V lost 5 bases and J lost 2 bases. Germline CDR1 is LGHNA and CDR2 is YSLEER. CDR3 size: 16 residues. The CDR3 here is CASSYLAGTGPYEQYF. The CDR3 DNA reads as TGCGCCAGCAGCTATCTAGCCGGGACAGGACCCTACGAGCAGTACTTC.